This T cell receptor (beta chain) stems from a study of beta chain features in type 1 diabetes. The wider study: The study examined about 100 million sorted cells across all samples. General study results and limits: Patients with type 1 diabetes showed fewer VDJ junction insertions and more deletions. Whether TCRB rearrangement is influenced by HLA type was left unresolved in this analysis.

There are 13 residues in the CDR3. V was trimmed by 6 bases and J by 5 bases, leaving 11 bases between them. CDR1 and CDR2 from the germline V gene are MDHEN and SYDVKM. Comment on this clone: What it recognizes is unknown.

Expressed TCRB transcripts got sequenced, as all isolated RNA was reverse transcribed. The method was immunoSEQ multiplex PCR; TCRdb's version includes in-frame clones alone and lacks a portion of them. This table holds about 200,000 clones, about a tenth found once. The single heparinised draw taken from each donor contained approximately 120 mL of blood on average. The source material was central memory CD4+ T cells from blood. The gene calls are TRBV28 and TRBJ1-5, with D hard to call. This clonotype originated in a man in his late teens or twenties in good health. The CDR3 spells CASSKGVHQPQHF. Here the CDR3 DNA reads TGTGCCAGCAGCAAGGGAGTCCATCAGCCCCAGCATTTT.